This T cell receptor beta chain was sequenced for a study of cytomegalovirus exposure and HLA in healthy donors. The study's findings and limits: What a later analysis reportedly showed was that an Asian-associated ancestry cluster had fewer N-insertions than the approximately 720-donor mean. Information on immune exposure was restricted to one variable (CMV serostatus). The authors judged a highly shared variant cluster likely a sequencing artifact.

This clone was detected only a few times. The antigen is unknown. At the DNA level, this CDR3 is encoded by other sequences in the same sample as well. The CDR3 is 15 amino acids. Germline CDR1 MGHRA, CDR2 YSYEKL. Trimming took 1 base from V and 1 from J; bases not matched to a gene: 1. Amplification used 60 Vbeta primers and 13 Jbeta primers. The method was immunoSEQ multiplex PCR; TCRdb's version includes in-frame clones alone and lacks a portion of them. The sample shows 30,000 to 40,000 clones, 60% to 70% of them seen only once. Sequencing used PBMCs. The rearrangement links TRBV4-1 to TRBJ1-1; the match to TRBD1 covers 9 bases. This receptor was obtained from a man aged 40-55 years in good health and CMV-seronegative. As DNA, the CDR3 is TGCGCCAGCAGCCAAGTGGGACAGGGGAACACTGAAGCTTTCTTT. Translation: CASSQVGQGNTEAFF.